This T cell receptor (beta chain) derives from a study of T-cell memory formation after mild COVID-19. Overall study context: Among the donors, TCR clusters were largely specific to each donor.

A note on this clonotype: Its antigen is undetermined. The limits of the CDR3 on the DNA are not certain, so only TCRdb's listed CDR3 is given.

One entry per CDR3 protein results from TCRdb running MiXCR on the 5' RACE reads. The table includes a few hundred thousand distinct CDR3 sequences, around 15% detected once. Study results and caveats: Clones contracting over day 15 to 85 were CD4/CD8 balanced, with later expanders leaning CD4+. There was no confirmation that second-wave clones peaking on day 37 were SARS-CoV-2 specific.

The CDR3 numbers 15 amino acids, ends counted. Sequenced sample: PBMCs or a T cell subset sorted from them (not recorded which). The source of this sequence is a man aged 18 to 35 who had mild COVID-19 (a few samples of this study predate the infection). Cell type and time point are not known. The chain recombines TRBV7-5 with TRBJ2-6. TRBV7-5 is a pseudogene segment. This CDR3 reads CISVPEARMANVLTF.